This T cell receptor beta chain originates from a study of blood T cell repertoires in COVID-19. Study summary: PBMCs, B-cell-depleted T cells, or T cells provided the cDNA or gDNA that made up the material.

The CDR3 runs 14 residues. In germline, CDR1 is SGHTA, CDR2 FQGNSA. With 4 bases clipped from V and 2 bases from J, the junction kept 2 bases outside the gene matches. Some clones are missing from TCRdb's copy, which holds only in-frame ones; the method was immunoSEQ multiplex PCR. There are about 230,000 clones in the sample; 84% occur only once, and 1.4% lies in the top ten. The sample was peripheral blood. The chain recombines TRBV7-2 with TRBJ1-3, with TRBD1 matching over 7 bases. This TCR was sampled from a middle-aged woman who had recovered from COVID-19. The DNA of the CDR3 is TGTGCCAGCAGCTCACAGGGGACTGGAAACACCATATATTTT. Encoded protein: CASSSQGTGNTIYF.